The present T cell receptor beta chain was sequenced within a study of blood T cell repertoires in COVID-19. At the level of the study: Specimens from acute and convalescent COVID-19 originated in the United States, Italy and Spain. The cDNA or gDNA used as material had been derived from T cells, B-cell-depleted T cells, or PBMCs.

Per germline, CDR1 GTSNPN and CDR2 SVGIG (reference sequence). This CDR3 is 15 amino acids long. J was trimmed by 0 bases and V by 2 bases; bases with no gene match: 4. Assay: immunoSEQ multiplex PCR; the TCRdb copy retains only in-frame clones and omits some. The data hold over 130,000 clones, with 88% observed a single time. Material: peripheral blood. The gene calls are TRBV30 and TRBJ1-3, with 7 nucleotides matching TRBD1. This TCR came from a human donor with COVID-19, enrolled during active disease. The donor label of this sample is uncertain. The CDR3 sequence is CAWSRDSISGNTIYF. CDR3 in DNA: TGTGCCTGGAGTCGGGACAGTATCTCTGGAAACACCATATATTTT.